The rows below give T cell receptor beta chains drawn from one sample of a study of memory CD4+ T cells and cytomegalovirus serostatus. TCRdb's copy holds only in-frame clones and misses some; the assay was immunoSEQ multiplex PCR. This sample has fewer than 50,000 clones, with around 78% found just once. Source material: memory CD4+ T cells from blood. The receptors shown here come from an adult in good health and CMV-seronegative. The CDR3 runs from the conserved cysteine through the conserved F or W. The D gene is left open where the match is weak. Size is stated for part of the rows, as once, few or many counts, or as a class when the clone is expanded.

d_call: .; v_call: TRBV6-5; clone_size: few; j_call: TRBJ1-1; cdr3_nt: TGTGCCAGCAGGACTAGGGAAGAAGCTTTCTTT; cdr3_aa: CASRTREEAFF
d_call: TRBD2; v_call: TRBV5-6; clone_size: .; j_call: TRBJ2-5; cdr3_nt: TGTGCCAGCAGCGCGGGGGAGGGGAAGACCCAGTACTTC; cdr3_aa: CASSAGEGKTQYF
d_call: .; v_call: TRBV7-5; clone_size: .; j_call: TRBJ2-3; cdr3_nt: TGTGCCAGAAGCCCGCCCCAGAAGACGATTGGGACCACAGATACGCAGTATTTT; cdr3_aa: CARSPPQKTIGTTDTQYF
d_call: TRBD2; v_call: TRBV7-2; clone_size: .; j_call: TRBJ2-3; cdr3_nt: TGTGCCAGCAGGCGGGGGGGCACAGATACGCAGTATTTT; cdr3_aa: CASRRGGTDTQYF
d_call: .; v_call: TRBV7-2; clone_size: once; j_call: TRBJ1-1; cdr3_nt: TGTGCCAGCAGCCGCTGGCAGAACACTGAAGCTTTCTTT; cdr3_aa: CASSRWQNTEAFF
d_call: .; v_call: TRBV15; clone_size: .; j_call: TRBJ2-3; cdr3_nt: TGTGCCACCAGCAGAGGCTCACCCACAGATACGCAGTATTTT; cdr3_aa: CATSRGSPTDTQYF
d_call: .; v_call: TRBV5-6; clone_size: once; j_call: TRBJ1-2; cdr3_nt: TGTGCCAGCAGTTACATAGGGGGACGCAACTATGGCTACACCTTC; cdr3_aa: CASSYIGGRNYGYTF
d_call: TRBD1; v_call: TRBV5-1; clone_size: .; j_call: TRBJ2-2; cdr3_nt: TGCGCCAGCAGCGGACAGGGTGTCGGGGAGCTGTTTTTT; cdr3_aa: CASSGQGVGELFF
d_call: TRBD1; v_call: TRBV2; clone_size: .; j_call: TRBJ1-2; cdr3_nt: TGTGCCAGCAGTAGAAACAGGGGTGACTATGGCTACACCTTC; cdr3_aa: CASSRNRGDYGYTF
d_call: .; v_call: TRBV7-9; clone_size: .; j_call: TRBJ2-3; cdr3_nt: TGTGCCAGCAGCTTATCGGCAGATACGCAGTATTTT; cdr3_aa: CASSLSADTQYF
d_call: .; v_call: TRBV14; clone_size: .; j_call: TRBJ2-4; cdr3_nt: TGTGCCAGCAGCCAACAACCGGGGGCCAAAAACATTCAGTACTTC; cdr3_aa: CASSQQPGAKNIQYF
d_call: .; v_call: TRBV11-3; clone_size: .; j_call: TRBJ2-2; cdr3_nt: TGTGCCAGCAGCCAACAAAGAACCGGGGAGCTGTTTTTT; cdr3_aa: CASSQQRTGELFF
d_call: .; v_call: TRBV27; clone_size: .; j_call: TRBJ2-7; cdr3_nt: TGTGCCAGCAGTTTGGGTGGACCCGACTACGAGCAGTACTTC; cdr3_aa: CASSLGGPDYEQYF
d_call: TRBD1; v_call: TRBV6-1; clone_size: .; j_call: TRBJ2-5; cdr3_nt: TGTGCCAGCAGGTCCTGGGACAGGGGAGCCCAGTACTTC; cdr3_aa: CASRSWDRGAQYF
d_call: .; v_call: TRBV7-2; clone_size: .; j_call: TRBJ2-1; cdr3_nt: TGTGCCAGCAGTAGACAGACCAACAATGAGCAGTTCTTC; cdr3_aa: CASSRQTNNEQFF
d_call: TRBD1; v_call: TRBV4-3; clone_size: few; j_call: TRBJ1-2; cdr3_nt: TGCGCCAGCAGCCTACTTCGGGACAGGGATGGCTACACCTTC; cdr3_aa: CASSLLRDRDGYTF
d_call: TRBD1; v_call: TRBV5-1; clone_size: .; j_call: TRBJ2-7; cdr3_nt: TGCGCCAGCAGCATTACGGACAGGGCGGGAGAGCAGTACTTC; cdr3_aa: CASSITDRAGEQYF
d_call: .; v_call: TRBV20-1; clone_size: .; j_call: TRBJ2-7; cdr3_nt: TGCAGTGCTAGCAGGGCCGACGAGCAGTACTTC; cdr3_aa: CSASRADEQYF
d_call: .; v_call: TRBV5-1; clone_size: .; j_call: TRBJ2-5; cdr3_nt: TGCGCCAGCAGCGTTTCGGAGACCCAGTACTTC; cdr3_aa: CASSVSETQYF